The T cell receptor beta chain described here comes from a study of T cells in localized non-small cell lung cancer. Study findings and constraints: Uninvolved adjacent lung showed peak T cell clonality, exceeding tumor. Sequencing was restricted to one tumor region; therefore, heterogeneity remains possible. A median of 57 clones ranked among the top 100 in tumor appeared in adjacent lung.

On this clone itself: The antigen remains unidentified.

This CDR3 region has 15 residues. V gave up 2 bases and J gave up 5 bases, with 12 bases separating them. Germline V gene lookup returns CDR1 SGHTA and CDR2 FQGNSA. Method: immunoSEQ multiplex PCR; TCRdb's copy keeps in-frame clones and lacks some. The repertoire has about 78,000 clones, roughly 86% of them found once; the top ten carry about 2.7%. This rearrangement joins TRBV7-2 to TRBJ1-4, with a possible D match to TRBD1 (5 bases). The clonotype originates from a man aged 35 to 69 with stage I lung adenocarcinoma. Material: peripheral blood, obtained before any cancer treatment. CDR3 nucleotides: TGTGCCAGCAGCTTATTGAAAGGGGAGAATGAAAAACTGTTTTTT. This gives the protein CASSLLKGENEKLFF.